The entry below gives a single T cell receptor beta chain sequence along with its context. This entry belongs to a study of CD8 T cells in Susac syndrome. Unmatched junction bases numbered 9, after V lost 0 bases and J lost 5 bases. This CDR3 spans 18 amino acids. Per the germline V gene, CDR1 is LGHNA and CDR2 is YNFKEQ. cDNA came from about 0.5 to 1 ug RNA primed by random hexamers. MiXCR, run by TCRdb on the immunoSEQ multiplex PCR reads, gives a single entry per CDR3 protein. The sample carries 150,000 to 200,000 distinct CDR3 sequences, more than 85% recorded once. The sample was CD4+ T cells from PBMCs. This clonotype was obtained from a human donor with Susac syndrome. The chain has TRBV4-2 and TRBJ2-2, with TRBD1 identical over 10 bases. CDR3 sequence (DNA): TGTGCCAGCAGCCAAGATGGGACAGGGGATGGGGGAACCGGGGAGCTGTTTTTT. This codes for CASSQDGTGDGGTGELFF.